These 24 T cell receptor beta chains were all obtained from the same sample, sequenced in a study of T cell changes during pregnancy in multiple sclerosis (dated by TCRdb to between 2018 and 2020). Libraries came from the immunoSEQ multiplex PCR assay. In TCRdb, the immuneACCESS table is reduced to in-frame sequences with V and J assigned. These tables do not hold every clone; where another copy was compared, an unresolved V gene accounts for under half, and the others remain unexplained. The sample table contains about 52,000 clones; only one count was recorded for 85% to 95% of them. The top ten clonotypes cover 0.35% to 0.45% of the sample. The source material was CD4+ T cells from peripheral blood mononuclear cells, sampled before pregnancy. The receptors shown here come from a female donor with multiple sclerosis, enrolled in a pregnancy study.

The V call is TRBV5-1, the J call TRBJ2-5; 9 nucleotides align to TRBD2. CDR1 is SGHRS and CDR2 is YFSETQ in the germline V gene. The CDR3 extends over 16 amino acids. With 4 bases clipped from V and 0 bases from J, the junction kept 7 bases outside the gene matches. The CDR3 loop is CASSLMPSGDQETQYF. As DNA, the CDR3 is TGCGCCAGCAGCCTAATGCCTAGCGGGGACCAAGAGACCCAGTACTTC.

About this clone itself: Sequence at one end of the junction differs from germline and may be a read error. The chain joins TRBV5-6 to TRBJ2-2, with 10 bases lining up with TRBD2. From germline, CDR1 is SGHDT and CDR2 YYEEEE. This CDR3 is built from 16 residues. The CDR3 bases are TGTGCCAGCAGCCTCGGACTAGCGGCGAACACCAGGGAGCTGTTTTTT. This codes for CASSLGLAANTRELFF.

The rearrangement joins TRBV18 to TRBJ1-1; D not resolved. The CDR3 has 14 residues. Trimming removed 2 bases at V and 4 bases at J, with 11 bases between. CDR1 KGHSH and CDR2 LQKENI come from the germline V gene. The DNA of the CDR3 is TGTGCCAGCTCACCATACGGGGAGGGCACTGAAGCTTTCTTT. As protein: CASSPYGEGTEAFF.

The chain carries TRBV14 and TRBJ1-2; weak D call: TRBD1 (6 bases). V lost 0 bases to trimming and J lost 7 bases, with 12 bases between them. The germline CDR1 and CDR2 sequences are SGHDN and FVKESK. The CDR3 runs 14 residues. The CDR3 here is CASSQDTTGTGYTF. The CDR3 nucleotides read TGTGCCAGCAGCCAAGATACCACAGGGACTGGCTACACCTTC.

The J gene is TRBJ2-7, the V gene TRBV6-6; possible D gene TRBD2, 5 bases. Germline V gene sequence: CDR1 MNHNY, CDR2 SVGAGI (reference sequence). V lost 7 bases and J lost 6, with 22 bases in between. The CDR3 totals 15 residues. CDR3 region: CASTLDPSSESEQYF. The CDR3, as DNA: TGTGCCAGCACCCTCGACCCTAGTAGCGAGAGCGAGCAGTACTTC.

The chain has TRBV5-6 and TRBJ1-2; 7 positions match TRBD1. V lost 2 bases to trimming and J lost 8 bases; unmatched junction nucleotides: 3. The CDR3 runs to 12 residues. CDR1 is SGHDT, CDR2 YYEEEE, per germline. The CDR3 bases are TGTGCCAGCAGCTTTGACAGGGCGGGCTACACCTTC. Encoded protein: CASSFDRAGYTF.

The V and J genes are TRBV9 and TRBJ1-2, with D maybe TRBD1 (6 bases). The CDR3 contains 14 residues. Trimming pared 4 bases from V and 3 bases from J, leaving 13 bases between. The germline CDR1 and CDR2 sequences are SGDLS and YYNGEE. The CDR3 bases are TGTGCCAGCAGCCCATCGGACAGAGACTATGGCTACACCTTC. Amino acids: CASSPSDRDYGYTF.

J is TRBJ1-2 and V is TRBV5-1, with D maybe TRBD1 (5 bases). Trimming left V 2 bases short and J 1 base short, with 12 bases between. The length of the CDR3 is 15 residues. Germline CDR1 SGHRS, CDR2 YFSETQ. CDR3: CASSLGQGINYGYTF. DNA of the CDR3: TGCGCCAGCAGCTTAGGGCAGGGAATTAACTATGGCTACACCTTC.

J is TRBJ1-2 and V is TRBV30; 9 bases line up with TRBD1. Germline CDR1 is GTSNPN and CDR2 is SVGIG (reference sequence). The junction had 4 bases not matched to a gene; V was cut back by 3 bases and J by 8 bases. There are 12 residues in the CDR3. CDR3 loop: CAWRTGGRGYTF. Written as DNA, the CDR3 is TGTGCCTGGAGGACAGGGGGAAGGGGCTACACCTTC.

The rearrangement joins TRBV29-1 to TRBJ1-3; 9 bases match TRBD1. There are 13 residues in the CDR3. Germline V gene data show CDR1 as SQVTM and CDR2 as ANQGSEA. After removal of 6 bases from V and 8 bases from J, the junction contained 8 bases not matched to a gene. CDR3 nucleotides: TGCAGCGTGGAGGACAGGGGAGGATACACCATATATTTT. Amino acids: CSVEDRGGYTIYF. The entire variable domain, with the rest obtained from reference TRBV29-1 and TRBJ1-3, is as follows: SAVISQKPSRDICQRGTSLTIQCQVDSQVTMMFWYRQQPGQSLTLIATANQGSEATYESGFVIDKFPISRPNLTFSTLTVSNMSPEDSSIYLCSVEDRGGYTIYFGEGSWLTVV.

The CDR3 DNA reads TGTGCCAGTAGCTCCATTTACTCCGCCCAAGAGACCCAGTACTTC. Encoded protein: CASSSIYSAQETQYF. The genes are TRBV19 and TRBJ2-5; D gene unclear. V lost 6 bases, J lost 1 base, and 15 bases lay in between. Germline CDR1 LNHDA, CDR2 SQIVND (reference sequence). The length of the CDR3 is 15 residues.

The V and J genes are TRBV6-1 and TRBJ2-2, with D possibly matching TRBD1 (8 bases). The CDR3 spans 15 residues. Germline V CDR1 and CDR2: MNHNS, SASEGT. Trimming stripped 5 bases from V and 5 bases from J, with 15 bases between. CDR3 DNA: TGTGCCAGCAGTAAAACAGGGGGGGGAACCGGGGAGCTGTTTTTT. Its translation is CASSKTGGGTGELFF.

The chain carries TRBV11-2 and TRBJ1-3; the D gene is possibly TRBD1 (6 bases). V gave up 7 bases and J gave up 3 bases, with 16 bases separating them. CDR1 and CDR2 from the germline V gene are SGHAT and FQNNGV. The CDR3 is 15 amino acids. The DNA of the CDR3 is TGTGCCAGCAACCCTTCAGGGGTAAATGGAAACACCATATATTTT. It codes for CASNPSGVNGNTIYF.

V and J are TRBV28 and TRBJ2-3; TRBD2 aligns across 16 bases. The germline V gene encodes CDR1 MDHEN and CDR2 SYDVKM. The J segment lost 5 bases and the V segment lost 6 bases, leaving 5 bases of the junction unmatched. CDR3 size: 16 residues. The chain's CDR3 is CASSGTSGRALDTQYF. CDR3 bases: TGTGCCAGCAGCGGGACTAGCGGGAGGGCCCTAGATACGCAGTATTTT.

V and J are TRBV7-2 and TRBJ2-7; the match to TRBD2 covers 13 bases. The CDR3 has 18 amino acids. The J segment lost 0 bases and the V segment lost 3 bases, leaving 8 bases of the junction unmatched. CDR1 and CDR2 (germline): SGHTA, FQGNSA. The CDR3 here is CASSFKTSGRPRSYEQYF. The CDR3 nucleotides read TGTGCCAGCAGCTTCAAGACTAGCGGGAGGCCTCGCTCCTACGAGCAGTACTTC.

V and J are TRBV9 and TRBJ2-3; D not certain. The germline CDR1 and CDR2 sequences are SGDLS and YYNGEE. This CDR3 is built from 12 residues. Between the trimmed V and J ends, which lost 4 bases and 6 bases, there was a span of 9 bases. CDR3 protein: CASSPGRDTQYF. In DNA form, the CDR3 reads TGTGCCAGCAGCCCCGGTCGGGATACGCAGTATTTT.

The V gene is TRBV7-9, the J gene TRBJ1-3; D not resolved. The V end was cut by 3 bases, the J end by 2 bases, with 8 bases between. Germline CDR1 and CDR2: SEHNR and FQNEAQ (reference sequence). The CDR3 contains 14 residues. CDR3 nucleotide sequence: TGTGCCAGCAGCTTGGAGGTCACTGGAAACACCATATATTTT. This codes for CASSLEVTGNTIYF.

V gene TRBV5-4 combines with J gene TRBJ2-5, with 9 bases fitting TRBD2. Unmatched junction bases numbered 6, after V lost 2 bases and J lost 1 base. The CDR3 is 16 amino acids. Germline CDR1 reads SGHNT; CDR2 reads YYREEE (reference sequence). CDR3 loop: CASSFLLAGRQETQYF. The CDR3 coding sequence is TGTGCCAGCAGCTTTCTTCTAGCGGGACGCCAAGAGACCCAGTACTTC.

This chain joins TRBV11-2 and TRBJ1-2; D gene uncertain. Germline CDR1 and CDR2: SGHAT and FQNNGV. With 1 base removed from V and 1 base from J, the gap between germline ends came to 13 bases. The CDR3 loop spans 16 amino acids. This CDR3 reads CASSLGVGVFNYGYTF. As DNA, the CDR3 is TGTGCCAGCAGCTTAGGAGTCGGGGTGTTTAACTATGGCTACACCTTC.

Regarding this clone: At one of its ends the junction is not consistent with the germline gene, which may arise from a read error. This chain connects TRBV6-1 to TRBJ2-4; 10 bases match TRBD1. The CDR3 is 19 amino acids. Per the germline V gene, CDR1 is MNHNS and CDR2 is SASEGT. CDR3: CASSQAGDRGVLAKNIQYF. Here the CDR3 DNA reads TGTGCCAGCAGTCAAGCAGGGGACAGGGGCGTCCTAGCCAAAAACATTCAGTACTTC.

CDR3 bases: TGTGCCAGCACATTGGCGGGAGGAGCTAATGAGCAGTTCTTC. Amino acid sequence: CASTLAGGANEQFF. V and J are TRBV6-1 and TRBJ2-1, with 8 bases fitting TRBD2. The germline CDR1 and CDR2 sequences are MNHNS and SASEGT. The CDR3 covers 14 residues. Germline trimming cut 7 bases from V and 7 bases from J; bases unmatched to any gene: 9.

This clone was recorded once. The chain is built from TRBV2 and TRBJ2-7; 8 bases match TRBD1. CDR1 SNHLY and CDR2 FYNNEI come from the germline V gene. The CDR3 is made up of 13 amino acids. Unmatched junction bases numbered 7, after V lost 10 bases and J lost 2 bases. This chain's CDR3 is CATQRTGTYEQYF. CDR3 nucleotides: TGTGCCACCCAGAGGACAGGGACCTACGAGCAGTACTTC.

V gene TRBV9 combines with J gene TRBJ2-1; unclear D gene. The germline V gene has CDR1 SGDLS and CDR2 YYNGEE. Trimming shortened V by 0 bases and J by 1 base, and 8 bases separated the two germline ends. This CDR3 contains 15 residues. The CDR3, as DNA: TGTGCCAGCAGCGTAGGGGCAGCTTCCTACAATGAGCAGTTCTTC. This encodes CASSVGAASYNEQFF.

The CDR3 loop is CASSPTGVAGLTGELFF. For the CDR3, the DNA is TGCGCCAGCAGCCCCACCGGGGTAGCGGGTCTCACCGGGGAGCTGTTTTTT. The chain combines TRBV5-1 with TRBJ2-2; 7 bases agree with TRBD2. CDR1 and CDR2 (germline): SGHRS, YFSETQ. Unmatched junction bases numbered 13, after V lost 4 bases and J lost 4 bases. CDR3 length: 17 residues.